This entry concerns a single T cell receptor (beta chain). Its cognate antigen is unknown. The data stem from a study of cytomegalovirus exposure and HLA in healthy donors. General study results and limits: Reported performance of the classifier showed diagnosis of cytomegalovirus status with high specificity and sensitivity. Roughly uniform sequencing depth across donors was assumed, possibly incorrectly.

The primer mix had 60 Vbeta and 13 Jbeta primers. This table comes from immunoSEQ multiplex PCR, and its TCRdb copy is limited to in-frame clones, with some not included. The table includes around 150,000 clones, 70% to 80% detected once. V lost 6 bases and J 5 bases, leaving 13 bases between the germline ends. CDR1 SEHNR and CDR2 FQNEAQ come from the germline V gene (reference sequence). The length of the CDR3 is 14 residues. The genes are TRBV7-9 and TRBJ2-2; D unclear. The sequenced sample consisted of PBMCs. This TCR derives from a male donor in good health and CMV-seronegative. DNA of the CDR3: TGTGCCAGCAGAACTGCTGGTTGGACCGGGGAGCTGTTTTTT. Translating gives CASRTAGWTGELFF. The full variable domain, with the rest looked up from reference TRBV7-9 and TRBJ2-2, is DTGVSQNPRHKITKRGQNVTFRCDPISEHNRLYWYRQTLGQGPEFLTYFQNEAQLEKSRLLSDRFSAERPKGSFSTLEIQRTEQGDSAMYLCASRTAGWTGELFFGEGSRLTVL.